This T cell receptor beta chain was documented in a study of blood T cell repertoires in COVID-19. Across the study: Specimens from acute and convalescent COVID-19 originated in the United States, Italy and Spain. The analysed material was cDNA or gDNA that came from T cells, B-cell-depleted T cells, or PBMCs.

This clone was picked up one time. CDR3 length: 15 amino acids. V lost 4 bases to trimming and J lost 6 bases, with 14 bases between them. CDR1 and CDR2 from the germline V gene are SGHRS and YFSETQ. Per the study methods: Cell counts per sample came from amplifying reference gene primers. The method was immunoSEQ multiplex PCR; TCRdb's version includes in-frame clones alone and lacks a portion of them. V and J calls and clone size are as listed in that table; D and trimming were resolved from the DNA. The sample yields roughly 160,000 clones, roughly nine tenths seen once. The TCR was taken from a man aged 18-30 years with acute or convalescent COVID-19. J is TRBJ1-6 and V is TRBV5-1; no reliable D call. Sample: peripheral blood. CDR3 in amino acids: CASSPGFEGNSPLHF. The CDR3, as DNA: TGCGCCAGCAGCCCAGGTTTTGAGGGTAATTCACCCCTCCACTTT. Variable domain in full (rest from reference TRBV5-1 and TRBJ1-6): KAGVTQTPRYLIKTRGQQVTLSCSPISGHRSVSWYQQTPGQGLQFLFEYFSETQRNKGNFPGRFSGRQFSNSRSEMNVSTLELGDSALYLCASSPGFEGNSPLHFGNGTRLTVT.